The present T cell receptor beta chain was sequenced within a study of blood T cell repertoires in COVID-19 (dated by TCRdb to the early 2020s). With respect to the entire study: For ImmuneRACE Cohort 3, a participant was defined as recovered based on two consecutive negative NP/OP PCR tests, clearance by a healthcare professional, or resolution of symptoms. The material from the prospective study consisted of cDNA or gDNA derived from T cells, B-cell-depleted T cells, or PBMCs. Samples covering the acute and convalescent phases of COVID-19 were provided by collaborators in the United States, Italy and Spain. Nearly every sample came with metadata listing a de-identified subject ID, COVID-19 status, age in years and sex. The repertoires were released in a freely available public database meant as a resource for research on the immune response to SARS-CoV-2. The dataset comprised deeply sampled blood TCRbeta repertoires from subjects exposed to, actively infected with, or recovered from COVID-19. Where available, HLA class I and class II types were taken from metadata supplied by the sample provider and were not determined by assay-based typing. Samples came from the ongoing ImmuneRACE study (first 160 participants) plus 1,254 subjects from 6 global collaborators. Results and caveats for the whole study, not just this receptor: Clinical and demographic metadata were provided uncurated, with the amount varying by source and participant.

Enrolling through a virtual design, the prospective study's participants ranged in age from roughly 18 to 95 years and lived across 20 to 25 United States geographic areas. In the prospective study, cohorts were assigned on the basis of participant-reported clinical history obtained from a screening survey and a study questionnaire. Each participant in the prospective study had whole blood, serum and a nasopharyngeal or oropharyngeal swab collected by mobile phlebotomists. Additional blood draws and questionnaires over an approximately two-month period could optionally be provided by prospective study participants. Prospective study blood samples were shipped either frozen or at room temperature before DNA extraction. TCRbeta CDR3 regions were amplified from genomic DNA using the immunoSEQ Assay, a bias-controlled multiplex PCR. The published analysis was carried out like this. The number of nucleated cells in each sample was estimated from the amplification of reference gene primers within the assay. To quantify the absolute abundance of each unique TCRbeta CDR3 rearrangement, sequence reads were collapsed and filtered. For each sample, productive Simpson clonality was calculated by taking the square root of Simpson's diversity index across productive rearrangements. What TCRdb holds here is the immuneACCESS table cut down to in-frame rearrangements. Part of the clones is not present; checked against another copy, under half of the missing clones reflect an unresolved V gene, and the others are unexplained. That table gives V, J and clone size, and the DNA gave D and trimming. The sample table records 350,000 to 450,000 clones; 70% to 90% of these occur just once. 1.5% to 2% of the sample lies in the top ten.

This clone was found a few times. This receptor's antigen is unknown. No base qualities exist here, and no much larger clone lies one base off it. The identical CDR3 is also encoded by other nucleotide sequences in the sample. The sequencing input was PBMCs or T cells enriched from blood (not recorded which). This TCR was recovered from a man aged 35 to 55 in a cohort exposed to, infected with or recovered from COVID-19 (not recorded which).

The base sequence is TGCGCCAGCAGCTTGGGACAGACGAACACCGGGGAGCTGTTTTTT. This gives the protein CASSLGQTNTGELFF. Recombination joined TRBV5-1 with TRBJ2-2; the D segment could be TRBD1, given 5 matching bases. According to the germline V gene, CDR1 reads SGHRS and CDR2 reads YFSETQ. V loses 0 bases of germline sequence and J loses 0 bases, and the interval between the two ends is 6 bases. The CDR3 covers 15 residues, taking in both the cysteine and the phenylalanine. The only DNA kept is the CDR3, 45 bases in frame from the first base.